The T cell receptor (beta chain) described here comes from a study of glioma-infiltrating T cells after dendritic cell vaccination. Time point specified: after dendritic cell vaccination, including at tumor progression/relapse. Using immunoSEQ multiplex PCR, the repertoire was profiled, and TCRdb retains in-frame clones only, with some absent. Among approximately 85,000 clones listed, 85% were seen once. The CDR3 is made up of 18 amino acids. J lost 0 bases, V lost 4 bases, and 8 bases had no gene match. Per germline, CDR1 SGHAT and CDR2 FQDESV (reference sequence). This receptor was taken from a human donor with glioblastoma. The sequencing used blood, collected after dendritic cell vaccination. The chain has TRBV11-1 and TRBJ2-6, with 8 bases aligning to TRBD2. The DNA of the CDR3 is TGTGCCAGCAGCTCCGGGACTAGTGACTTCTCTGGGGCCAACGTCCTGACTTTC. Residues: CASSSGTSDFSGANVLTF.